The 15 T cell receptor beta chains presented below share a single source sample, sequenced in a study of blood T cell repertoires in COVID-19. The method was immunoSEQ multiplex PCR; TCRdb's version includes in-frame clones alone and lacks a portion of them. The sample includes about 370,000 clones, roughly nine tenths of them seen just once. Sample: PBMCs or T cells enriched from blood (not recorded which). The receptors were sampled from a man in his late teens or twenties who had recovered from COVID-19.

V is TRBV4-2 and J is TRBJ2-2, with 9 nucleotides matching TRBD2. CDR1 is LGHNA, CDR2 YNFKEQ, per germline. The CDR3 is 17 amino acids. J was trimmed by 2 bases and V by 2 bases; bases with no gene match: 6. CDR3 nucleotides: TGTGCCAGCAGCCAAAGTCTAGCGGGGAAAAACACCGGGGAGCTGTTTTTT. This codes for CASSQSLAGKNTGELFF.

The gene calls are TRBV6-5 and TRBJ1-3; no firm D call. The CDR3 spans 12 residues. Trimming took off 9 bases at V and 8 bases at J, with 14 bases between the two ends. Germline V lookup: CDR1 MNHEY, CDR2 SVGAGI. DNA for the CDR3: TGTGCCAGTTTCCGGTCCTACGACACCATATATTTT. Its protein is CASFRSYDTIYF.

This chain joins TRBV3-1 (or the pseudogene TRBV3-2) and TRBJ1-2; a weak D match, TRBD1 (5 bases). Germline values: CDR1 LGHDT, CDR2 YNNKEL (reference sequence). The germline V and J ends were trimmed by 0 bases and 4 bases, with 9 bases remaining between them. CDR3 length equals 14 residues. CDR3 DNA sequence: TGTGCCAGCAGCCAAGAAGTGACAGCCTATGGCTACACCTTC. Protein product: CASSQEVTAYGYTF.

This chain connects TRBV19 to TRBJ2-1; 7 positions match TRBD1. The J segment lost 7 bases and the V segment lost 4 bases, leaving 7 bases of the junction unmatched. Germline V gene data show CDR1 as LNHDA and CDR2 as SQIVND (reference sequence). The CDR3 loop spans 14 amino acids. CDR3 sequence reads: CASSTTPTGNEQFF. Written as DNA, the CDR3 is TGTGCCAGTAGTACCACTCCGACAGGGAATGAGCAGTTCTTC.

The chain combines TRBV18 with TRBJ1-1; D gene uncertain. The CDR3 consists of 16 residues. Germline V gene sequence: CDR1 KGHSH, CDR2 LQKENI. The ends were cut back, 3 bases at V and 2 bases at J, with 16 bases in the middle. Here the CDR3 reads CASSPNSLMINTEAFF. Here the CDR3 DNA reads TGTGCCAGCTCACCGAACTCCCTTATGATAAACACTGAAGCTTTCTTT.

The chain uses TRBV29-1 and TRBJ2-1, with a weak D call TRBD2 (7 bases). Germline CDR1 and CDR2: SQVTM and ANQGSEA. Trimming stripped 3 bases from V and 10 bases from J, with 25 bases between. CDR3 size: 16 residues. DNA of the CDR3: TGCAGCGTTGATGCCCCGGGGGGCGGAAGATATGGGGAGCAGTTCTTC. Encoded protein: CSVDAPGGGRYGEQFF.

J is TRBJ2-7 and V is TRBV28, with 7 bases identical to TRBD2. In germline, CDR1 is MDHEN, CDR2 SYDVKM. Germline trimming cut 11 bases from V and 0 bases from J; bases unmatched to any gene: 4. This CDR3 is 12 amino acids long. DNA of the CDR3: TGTGCCGTCGGGACTATCTCCTACGAGCAGTACTTC. This codes for CAVGTISYEQYF. The full variable domain, its missing parts supplied by reference TRBV28 and TRBJ2-7, is DVKVTQSSRYLVKRTGEKVFLECVQDMDHENMFWYRQDPGLGLRLIYFSYDVKMKEKGDIPEGYSVSREKKERFSLILESASTNQTSMYLCAVGTISYEQYFGPGTRLTVT.

The chain uses TRBV28 and TRBJ2-1; no definite D call. Per the germline V gene, CDR1 is MDHEN and CDR2 is SYDVKM. The CDR3 is 13 residues long. V shed 4 bases and J shed 6 bases, with 10 bases lying between them. CDR3 residues: CASSSAVGNEQFF. The DNA of the CDR3 is TGTGCCAGCAGTTCCGCGGTGGGCAATGAGCAGTTCTTC.

To note about this clone: Other DNA sequences in this sample translate to the same CDR3. The chain carries TRBV7-9 and TRBJ1-1; D gene unclear. Germline loops: CDR1 SEHNR, CDR2 FQNEAQ (reference sequence). Trimming shortened V by 3 bases and J by 4 bases, and 6 bases separated the two germline ends. There are 12 residues in the CDR3. The CDR3 DNA reads as TGTGCCAGCAGCTTCGGAGTCACTGAAGCTTTCTTT. Encoded protein: CASSFGVTEAFF. The whole variable domain, filled in from reference TRBV7-9 and TRBJ1-1, reads DTGVSQNPRHKITKRGQNVTFRCDPISEHNRLYWYRQTLGQGPEFLTYFQNEAQLEKSRLLSDRFSAERPKGSFSTLEIQRTEQGDSAMYLCASSFGVTEAFFGQGTRLTVV.

The genes are TRBV7-9 and TRBJ2-7; 7 nucleotides align to TRBD1. V lost 5 bases to trimming and J lost 2 bases; unmatched junction nucleotides: 6. Germline V gives CDR1 SEHNR, CDR2 FQNEAQ (reference sequence). This CDR3 comprises 14 residues. The CDR3 coding sequence is TGTGCCAGCAGCCCCACCGGGACAGCCTACGAGCAGTACTTC. This encodes CASSPTGTAYEQYF.

The chain recombines TRBV20-1 with TRBJ2-7; 8 nucleotides match TRBD1. Trimming cost V 3 bases and J 8 bases; bases outside gene matches: 12. CDR1 is DFQATT, CDR2 SNEGSKA, per germline (reference sequence). The CDR3 covers 14 residues. Written as DNA, the CDR3 is TGCAGTGCTAGTTCCTCGACAGGGGTTCCCCAGCAGTACTTC. Translating it yields CSASSSTGVPQQYF.

The V call is TRBV28, the J call TRBJ2-1; 13 nucleotides align to TRBD2. This CDR3 is 15 amino acids long. V trimming: 6 bases; J trimming: 8 bases; junction bases outside the gene matches: 7. From germline, CDR1 is MDHEN and CDR2 SYDVKM. The CDR3 protein is CASRQGLAGAYEQFF. CDR3 DNA sequence: TGTGCCAGCAGACAAGGACTAGCGGGAGCTTATGAGCAGTTCTTC.

The J gene is TRBJ2-2, the V gene TRBV21-1; the D segment call TRBD1 is taken from the table without a DNA check. TRBV21-1 is classified as a pseudogene. The CDR3 totals 15 residues. This CDR3 reads CASTYRDTEHRGAVF. CDR3 nucleotide sequence: TGTGCCAGCACATACCGGGACACCGAACACCGGGGAGCTGTTTTT.

J is TRBJ2-7 and V is TRBV10-3; 11 positions match TRBD1. With V trimmed by 10 bases and J by 5 bases, 16 bases remained unmatched. The CDR3 runs to 16 residues. Germline V gene sequence: CDR1 ENHRY, CDR2 SYGVKD. The CDR3 region is CATTDRGRKGIHEQYF. The CDR3 DNA follows: TGTGCCACGACGGACAGGGGGCGCAAAGGGATCCACGAGCAGTACTTC.

The V gene is TRBV28, the J gene TRBJ1-2; D is perhaps TRBD1 (5 bases). V shed 2 bases and J shed 12 bases, with 13 bases lying between them. This CDR3 is built from 12 residues. Germline CDR1 MDHEN, CDR2 SYDVKM. The DNA of the CDR3 is TGTGCCAGCAGTTTAGTCGGGGGATCGGACACCTTC. Amino acid sequence: CASSLVGGSDTF.